This T cell receptor (beta chain) is drawn from a study of blood T cell repertoires in COVID-19. Study-level information: There were acute and convalescent COVID-19 samples, and they came from the United States, Italy and Spain.

A single count supports this clone. Trimming removed 1 base at V and 3 bases at J, with 10 bases between. Germline V gene lookup returns CDR1 SGDLS and CDR2 YYNGEE. CDR3 length equals 14 residues. Method: immunoSEQ multiplex PCR; TCRdb's copy keeps in-frame clones and lacks some. The sample has some 100,000 clones, approximately 89% seen once; the top ten hold 0.97%. The receptor comes from a man between 60 and 70 years old with acute or convalescent COVID-19. The chain joins TRBV9 to TRBJ1-1; TRBD1 is a possible D gene (5 bases). Sequencing input: peripheral blood. The CDR3 loop is CASSVRAGDTEAFF. In nucleotides, the CDR3 is TGTGCCAGCAGCGTAAGGGCGGGGGACACTGAAGCTTTCTTT.